The TCR beta chain described here comes from a study of T-cell reconstitution after alpha-beta-depleted transplantation in children. Study-wide results and limits: Alpha-beta T cells present about two months after transplant were reported to originate from several hundred expanded graft clones. Certain patients had high TCRbeta diversity at day 60, and it came from recipient T cells and thymic progenitors that survived. Newly made T cells mostly supplied T-cell counts and diversity one year after transplant.

There are 17 residues in the CDR3. V was trimmed by 3 bases and J by 9 bases, leaving 25 bases between them. From germline, CDR1 is SGDLS and CDR2 YYNGEE. This clonotype has ten or more counts. Its specificity is unknown. Unique molecular identifiers were incorporated into the prepared TCRbeta library. MiXCR, applied by TCRdb to the PCR reads, yields one record per CDR3 protein. The data show about 460,000 distinct CDR3 sequences, roughly a tenth seen once. The J gene is TRBJ2-1, the V gene TRBV9; no definite D call. The sequence was obtained from a child aged 2-15 years with inherited bone marrow failure, due to receive a stem cell transplant. Sample: PBMCs, taken before TCRalphabeta/CD19-depleted stem cell transplant. The CDR3 loop reads CASSGGRWAASLSEQFF. CDR3 coding DNA: TGTGCCAGCAGCGGGGGAAGGTGGGCGGCTAGTCTTAGTGAGCAGTTCTTC.